Here is one T cell receptor beta chain with its context. Its antigen is not identified. These data belong to a study of shared clonotypes between healthy human individuals. Study conclusions and caveats: Generally, naive subsets came out with larger estimated richness than memory subsets.

Assay: immunoSEQ multiplex PCR; the TCRdb copy retains only in-frame clones and omits some. The sample includes about 2 million clones, 85% to 95% of them seen just once. V lost 0 bases and J 1 base, leaving 19 bases between the germline ends. Germline CDR1 reads MGHRA; CDR2 reads YSYEKL. There are 19 residues in the CDR3. Naivety among CD8 cells was defined by CD45RO negativity and positive CCR7 selection, thereby excluding terminally differentiated effector memory CD45RA+ cells. Among the donors, all were Caucasian adults who lived in Nashville, Tennessee. The J gene is TRBJ1-3, the V gene TRBV4-1, with a tentative D call TRBD1 (6 bases). This receptor was obtained from a man between 18 and 35 years old in good health. The source material was naive CD8+ T cells sorted from blood. As DNA, the CDR3 is TGCGCCAGCAGCCAAGACGGACAGTGGCTTCCCGATTCTGGAAACACCATATATTTT. This gives the protein CASSQDGQWLPDSGNTIYF.